The TCR beta chain described here comes from a study of T cells in Graves' hyperthyroidism and ophthalmopathy. The wider study: Staff took peripheral blood when the initial diagnosis was made, before any treatment began.

This clonotype was seen repeatedly, ten times or more. Amplification of TCR beta CDR3 regions was performed using RNA transcripts as template. The primer set for the first-round RT-PCR of the TCR CDR3 was HTBI. MiXCR, run by TCRdb on the multiplex PCR reads, gives a single entry per CDR3 protein. This table has more than 300,000 distinct CDR3 sequences, around 13% appearing once. Hyperthyroidism was newly diagnosed in patients aged 18 to 65 (duration under 2 months). Not enrolled were patients with uncontrolled infection, other autoimmune disease, pregnancy or lactation. Diagnostic assessment was based on clinical symptoms, serum thyroxine and TRAb, thyroid ultrasound and orbital computed tomography. Sequenced: blood. This clonotype originated in a woman between 18 and 29 years old with Graves' hyperthyroidism.

CDR3 loop: CASRPPKSKTIYGYTF. CDR3 DNA: TGTGCCAGCAGGCCTCCAAAAAGTAAAACCATCTATGGCTACACCTTC. The J gene is TRBJ1-2, the V gene TRBV27; the D is unclear. V lost 6 bases, J lost 4 bases, and 21 bases lay in between. The CDR3 has 16 amino acids. Germline CDR1 is MNHEY and CDR2 is SMNVEV (reference sequence).